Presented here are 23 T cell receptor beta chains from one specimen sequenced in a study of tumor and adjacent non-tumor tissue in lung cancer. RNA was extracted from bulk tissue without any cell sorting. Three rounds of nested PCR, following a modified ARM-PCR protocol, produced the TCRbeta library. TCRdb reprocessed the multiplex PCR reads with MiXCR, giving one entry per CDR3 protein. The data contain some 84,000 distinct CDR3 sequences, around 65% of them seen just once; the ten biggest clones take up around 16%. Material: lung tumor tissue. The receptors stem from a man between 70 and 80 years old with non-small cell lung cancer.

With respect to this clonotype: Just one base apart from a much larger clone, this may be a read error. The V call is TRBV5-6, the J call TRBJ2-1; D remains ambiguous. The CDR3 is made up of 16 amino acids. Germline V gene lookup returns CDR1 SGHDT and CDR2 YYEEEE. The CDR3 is CASSPVSLSSYNERFF. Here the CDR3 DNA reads TGTGCCAGCAGCCCTGTCAGCTTAAGCTCCTACAATGAGCGGTTCTTC.

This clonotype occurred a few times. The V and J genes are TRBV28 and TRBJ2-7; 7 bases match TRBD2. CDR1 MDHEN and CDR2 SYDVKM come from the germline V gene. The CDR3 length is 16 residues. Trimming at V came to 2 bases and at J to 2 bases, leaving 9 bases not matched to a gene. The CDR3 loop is CASSLNLRGETYEQYF. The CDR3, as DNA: TGTGCCAGCAGTTTAAATTTACGGGGGGAAACCTACGAGCAGTACTTC.

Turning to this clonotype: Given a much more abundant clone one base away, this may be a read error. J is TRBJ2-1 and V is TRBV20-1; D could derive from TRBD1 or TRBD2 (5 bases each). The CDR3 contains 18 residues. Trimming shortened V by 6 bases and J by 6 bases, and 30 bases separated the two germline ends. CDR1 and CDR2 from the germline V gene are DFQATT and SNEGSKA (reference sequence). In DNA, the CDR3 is TGCAGTGCGGGAGTTGGGACGGCCGCTGCGCGAGAAAGCAATGAGCAGTTCTTC. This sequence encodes CSAGVGTAAARESNEQFF.

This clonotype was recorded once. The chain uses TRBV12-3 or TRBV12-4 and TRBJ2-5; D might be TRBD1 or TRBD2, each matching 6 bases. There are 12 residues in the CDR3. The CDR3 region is CISSTGTETQYF. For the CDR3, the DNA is TGTATCAGCAGTACAGGGACTGAGACCCAGTACTTC.

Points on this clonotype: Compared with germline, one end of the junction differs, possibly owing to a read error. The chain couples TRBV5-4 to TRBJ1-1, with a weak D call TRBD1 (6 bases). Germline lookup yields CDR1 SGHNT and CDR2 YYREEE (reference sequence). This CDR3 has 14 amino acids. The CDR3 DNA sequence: TGTGTCAGCAGCTCGTGGGGGGCGGACACTGAAGCTTTCTTC. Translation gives CVSSSWGADTEAFF.

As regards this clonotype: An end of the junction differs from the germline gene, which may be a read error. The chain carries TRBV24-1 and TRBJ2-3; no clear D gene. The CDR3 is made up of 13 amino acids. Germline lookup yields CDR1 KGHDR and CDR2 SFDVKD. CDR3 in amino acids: CVTSETLAGTQYF. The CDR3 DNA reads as TGTGTCACCAGTGAGACGCTGGCAGGTACACAGTATTTT.

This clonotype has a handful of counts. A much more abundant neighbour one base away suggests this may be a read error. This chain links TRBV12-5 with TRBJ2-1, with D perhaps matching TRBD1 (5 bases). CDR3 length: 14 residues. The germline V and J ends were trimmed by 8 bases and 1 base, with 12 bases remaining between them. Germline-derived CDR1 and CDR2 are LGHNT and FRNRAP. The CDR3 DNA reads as TGTGCTAGTAGGGCAGGGTTTTCCTACAATGAGCAGTTCTTC. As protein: CASRAGFSYNEQFF.

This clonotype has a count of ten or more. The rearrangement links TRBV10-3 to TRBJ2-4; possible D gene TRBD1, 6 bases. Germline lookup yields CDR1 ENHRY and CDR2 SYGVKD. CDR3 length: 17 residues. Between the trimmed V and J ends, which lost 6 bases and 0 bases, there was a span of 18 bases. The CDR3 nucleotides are TGTGCCATCAGCGAGGGGGACCGACTCGTAGCCAAAAACATTCAGTACTTC. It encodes CAISEGDRLVAKNIQYF.

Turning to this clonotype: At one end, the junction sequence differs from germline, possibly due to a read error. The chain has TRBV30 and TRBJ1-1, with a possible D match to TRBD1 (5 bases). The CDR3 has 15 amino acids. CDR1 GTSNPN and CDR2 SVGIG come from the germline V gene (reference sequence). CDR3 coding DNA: TGTGTCTGGAGTGTACGAGGAAAGGGGAACATTGAAGCTTTCTTT. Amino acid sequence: CVWSVRGKGNIEAFF.

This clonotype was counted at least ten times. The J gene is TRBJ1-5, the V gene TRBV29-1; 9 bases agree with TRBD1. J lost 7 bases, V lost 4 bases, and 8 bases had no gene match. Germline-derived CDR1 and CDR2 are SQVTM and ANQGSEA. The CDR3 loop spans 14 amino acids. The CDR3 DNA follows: TGCAGCGTTGCGGAGGGGACAGGGAACCAGCCCCAGCATTTT. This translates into CSVAEGTGNQPQHF.

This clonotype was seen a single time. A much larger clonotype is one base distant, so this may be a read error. The CDR3 loop is CAINEAGTGTYF. The CDR3 DNA is TGTGCCATCAATGAAGCCGGTACAGGAACATACTTC. The V and J genes are TRBV10-3 and TRBJ2-7, with TRBD1 as a possible D gene (5 bases). The germline V and J ends were trimmed by 7 bases and 13 bases, with 20 bases remaining between them. From germline, CDR1 is ENHRY and CDR2 SYGVKD. The CDR3 is 12 residues long.

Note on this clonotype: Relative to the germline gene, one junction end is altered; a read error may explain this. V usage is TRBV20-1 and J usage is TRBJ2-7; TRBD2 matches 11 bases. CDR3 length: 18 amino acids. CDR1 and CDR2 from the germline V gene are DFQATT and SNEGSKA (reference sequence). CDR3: CSARFRTGRGLAAYEQYF. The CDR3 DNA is TGCAGTGCTAGATTCCGGACAGGGCGGGGACTAGCGGCCTACGAGCAGTATTTC.

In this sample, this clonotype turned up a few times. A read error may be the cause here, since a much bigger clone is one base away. In DNA, the CDR3 is TGTGCCATCAGTCAGGAAGCGTTAGCAGATACGCAGTATTTT. Its protein is CAISQEALADTQYF. The chain links TRBV10-3 to TRBJ2-3; D gene uncertain. CDR1 is ENHRY and CDR2 is SYGVKD in the germline V gene. V was trimmed by 5 bases and J by 4 bases, leaving 13 bases between them. CDR3 length: 14 amino acids.

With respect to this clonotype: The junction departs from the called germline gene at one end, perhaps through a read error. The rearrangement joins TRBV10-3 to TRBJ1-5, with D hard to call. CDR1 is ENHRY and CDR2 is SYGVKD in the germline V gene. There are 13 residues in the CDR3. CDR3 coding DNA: TGTGCCATCAGTGTGTCTCCCTCCCAGCCCCAGCTTTTT. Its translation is CAISVSPSQPQLF.

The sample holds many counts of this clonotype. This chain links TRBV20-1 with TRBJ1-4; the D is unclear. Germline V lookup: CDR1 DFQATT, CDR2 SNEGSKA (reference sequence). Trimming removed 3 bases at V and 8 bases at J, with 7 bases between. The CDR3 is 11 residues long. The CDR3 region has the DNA TGCAGTGCTAGTAGACGGGAAAAACTGTTTTTT. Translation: CSASRREKLFF.

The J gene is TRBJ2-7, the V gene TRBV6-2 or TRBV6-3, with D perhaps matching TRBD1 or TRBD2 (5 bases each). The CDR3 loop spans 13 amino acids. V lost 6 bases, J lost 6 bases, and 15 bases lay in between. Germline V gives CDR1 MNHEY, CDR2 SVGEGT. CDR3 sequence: CASSPTPGSEQYF. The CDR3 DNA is TGTGCCAGCAGCCCCACACCAGGGAGCGAGCAGTACTTC.

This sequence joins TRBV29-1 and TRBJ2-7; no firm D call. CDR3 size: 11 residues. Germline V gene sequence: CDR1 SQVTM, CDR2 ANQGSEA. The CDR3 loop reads CPLWLHYEQYF. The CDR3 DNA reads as TGCCCCCTTTGGCTTCACTACGAGCAGTACTTC.

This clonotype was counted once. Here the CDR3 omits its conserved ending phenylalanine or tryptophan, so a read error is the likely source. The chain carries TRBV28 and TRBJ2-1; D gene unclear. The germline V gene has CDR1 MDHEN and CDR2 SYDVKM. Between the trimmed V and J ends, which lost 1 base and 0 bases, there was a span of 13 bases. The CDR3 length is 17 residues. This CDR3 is CASSLFPLSSSYNEQFS. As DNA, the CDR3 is TGTGCCAGCAGTTTATTTCCTCTCTCGAGCTCCTACAATGAGCAGTTCTCC.

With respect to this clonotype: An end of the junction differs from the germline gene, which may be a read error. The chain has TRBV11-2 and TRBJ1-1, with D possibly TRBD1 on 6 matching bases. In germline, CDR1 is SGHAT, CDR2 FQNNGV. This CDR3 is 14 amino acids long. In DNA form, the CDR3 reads TGTACCAGCAGCAAGACCCAAGGGGGGACTGAAGCTTACTTT. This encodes CTSSKTQGGTEAYF.

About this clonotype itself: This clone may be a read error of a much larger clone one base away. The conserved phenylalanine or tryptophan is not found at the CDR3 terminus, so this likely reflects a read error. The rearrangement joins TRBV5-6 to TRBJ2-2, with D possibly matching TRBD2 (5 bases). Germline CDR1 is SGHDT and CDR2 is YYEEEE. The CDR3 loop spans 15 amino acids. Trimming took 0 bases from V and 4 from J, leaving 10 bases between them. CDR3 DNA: TGTGCCAGCAGCTTGGGATCGGGGTTCACCGGGGAGCTGTTTATT. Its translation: CASSLGSGFTGELFI.

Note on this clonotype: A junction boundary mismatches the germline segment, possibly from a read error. The CDR3 sequence: CASSYWAGRTNQSQHF. Here the CDR3 DNA reads TGTGCCAGCAGTTACTGGGCAGGGCGAACCAATCAGTCCCAGCATTTT. The rearrangement links TRBV6-6 to TRBJ1-5; D may be TRBD1 (5 bases). There are 16 residues in the CDR3. The germline gives CDR1 MNHNY, CDR2 SVGAGI (reference sequence).

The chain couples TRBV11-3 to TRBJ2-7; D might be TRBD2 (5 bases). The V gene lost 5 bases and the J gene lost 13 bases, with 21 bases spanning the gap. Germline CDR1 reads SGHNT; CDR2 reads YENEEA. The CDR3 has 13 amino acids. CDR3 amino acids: CASSAGNNYERYF. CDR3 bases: TGTGCCAGCAGCGCCGGGAACAACTACGAGCGATACTTC.

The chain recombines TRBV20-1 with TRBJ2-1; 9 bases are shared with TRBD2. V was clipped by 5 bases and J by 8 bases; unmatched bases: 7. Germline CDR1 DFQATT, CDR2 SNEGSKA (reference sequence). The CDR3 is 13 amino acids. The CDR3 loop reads CSALAGVRHEQFF. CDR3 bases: TGCAGTGCTTTAGCGGGGGTGCGACATGAGCAGTTCTTC.